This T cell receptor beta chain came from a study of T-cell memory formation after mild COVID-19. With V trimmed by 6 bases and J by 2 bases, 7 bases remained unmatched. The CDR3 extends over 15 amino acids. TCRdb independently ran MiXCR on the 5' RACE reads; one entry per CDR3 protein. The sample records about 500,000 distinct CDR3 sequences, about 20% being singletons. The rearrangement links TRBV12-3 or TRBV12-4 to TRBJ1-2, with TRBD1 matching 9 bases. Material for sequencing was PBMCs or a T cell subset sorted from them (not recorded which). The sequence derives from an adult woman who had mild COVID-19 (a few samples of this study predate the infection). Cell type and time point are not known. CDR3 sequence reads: CASRNLGTGNYGYTF. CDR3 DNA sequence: TGTGCCAGCAGAAACCTTGGGACAGGGAACTATGGCTACACCTTC.